This TCR beta chain was retrieved from a study of metastatic and nonmetastatic thyroid tumors. No treatment had been given to any patient before thyroid surgery. Through MiXCR, TCRdb re-clonotyped the PCR reads. The sample lists more than 25,000 clones, 20% to 25% occurring once. This clone is deemed medium-sized. Trimming stripped 4 bases from V and 0 bases from J, with 9 bases between. This CDR3 comprises 14 residues. Germline-derived CDR1 and CDR2 are MGHRA and YSYEKL. This receptor was taken from a male donor with papillary thyroid cancer or a benign thyroid nodule (not recorded which). Some clones in this sample may be carry-over from other donors' samples. The sequenced sample consisted of blood. This chain connects TRBV4-1 to TRBJ1-2; D possibly corresponds to TRBD1 (6 bases). This CDR3 reads CASSPGQTNYGYTF. The CDR3 coding sequence is TGCGCCAGCAGCCCGGGACAAACTAACTATGGCTACACCTTC.